One sample yielded the 26 T cell receptor beta chains listed below, sequenced in a study of cytomegalovirus exposure and HLA in healthy donors. The PCR contained 60 Vbeta and 13 Jbeta primers. This table comes from immunoSEQ multiplex PCR, and its TCRdb copy is limited to in-frame clones, with some not included. The sample lists 75,000 to 95,000 clones, less than 85% seen once, with around 1.9% in the top ten. Material for sequencing was PBMCs. Receptors were obtained from a man younger than 35 in good health and CMV-seronegative.

The chain combines TRBV6-5 with TRBJ1-6; the D gene is possibly TRBD1 (6 bases). The germline gives CDR1 MNHEY, CDR2 SVGAGI. This CDR3 has 14 amino acids. The germline V and J ends were trimmed by 6 bases and 9 bases, with 15 bases remaining between them. The CDR3 loop is CASRPQGRVSPLHF. In DNA form, the CDR3 reads TGTGCCAGCAGACCACAGGGTAGGGTTTCACCCCTCCACTTT.

The table lists this clone with a count of one. This chain links TRBV5-1 with TRBJ2-2, with 7 bases matching TRBD1. The germline CDR1 and CDR2 sequences are SGHRS and YFSETQ. The V segment lost 4 bases and the J segment 6 bases; nucleotides outside the gene matches: 9. The CDR3 is 15 residues long. This CDR3 reads CASSPGQVSSGELFF. The CDR3 DNA reads as TGCGCCAGCAGCCCCGGACAGGTGTCTTCCGGGGAGCTGTTTTTT. The full variable domain, its missing parts supplied by reference TRBV5-1 and TRBJ2-2, is KAGVTQTPRYLIKTRGQQVTLSCSPISGHRSVSWYQQTPGQGLQFLFEYFSETQRNKGNFPGRFSGRQFSNSRSEMNVSTLELGDSALYLCASSPGQVSSGELFFGEGSRLTVL.

The chain links TRBV7-8 to TRBJ1-1; possible D gene TRBD1, 5 bases. Germline V gene lookup returns CDR1 SGHVS and CDR2 FQNEAQ. The CDR3 length is 14 residues. The V gene lost 5 bases and the J gene lost 1 base, with 11 bases spanning the gap. Here the CDR3 reads CASSLSGGNTEAFF. The CDR3 DNA sequence: TGTGCCAGCAGCCTCTCGGGGGGGAACACTGAAGCTTTCTTT.

This sequence joins TRBV29-1 and TRBJ2-1; 9 bases align to TRBD2. Germline V gene sequence: CDR1 SQVTM, CDR2 ANQGSEA. CDR3 length: 16 residues. Trimming cost V 0 bases and J 8 bases; bases outside gene matches: 11. The CDR3 DNA follows: TGCAGCGTTGAAGATCCCGCGAGCGGGAGGAAGCATGAGCAGTTCTTC. Translating gives CSVEDPASGRKHEQFF.

J is TRBJ2-3 and V is TRBV6-4, with 12 nucleotides matching TRBD1. The CDR3 totals 16 residues. J was trimmed by 4 bases and V by 0 bases; bases with no gene match: 2. Germline V gives CDR1 MRHNA, CDR2 SNTAGT. CDR3 sequence (DNA): TGTGCCAGCAGTGACTCGGGGACAGGGGGCCCAGATACGCAGTATTTT. It is translated as CASSDSGTGGPDTQYF.

The chain is built from TRBV18 and TRBJ1-4; 7 bases line up with TRBD1. The CDR3 contains 15 residues. Per germline, CDR1 KGHSH and CDR2 LQKENI. Germline trimming cut 3 bases from V and 6 bases from J; bases unmatched to any gene: 7. The CDR3, as DNA: TGTGCCAGCTCACCCAGGACAGGAAGAGATGAAAAACTGTTTTTT. This sequence encodes CASSPRTGRDEKLFF.

This clone turned up a few times. V usage is TRBV28 and J usage is TRBJ2-2, with D maybe TRBD1 (6 bases). CDR3 size: 15 residues. Between the trimmed V and J ends, which lost 1 base and 4 bases, there was a span of 10 bases. Germline V gives CDR1 MDHEN, CDR2 SYDVKM. DNA for the CDR3: TGTGCCAGCAGTTTATTACAGGGTGGCACCGGGGAGCTGTTTTTT. Its protein is CASSLLQGGTGELFF.

V and J are TRBV4-2 and TRBJ2-7; TRBD2 matches 9 bases. The germline V gene encodes CDR1 LGHNA and CDR2 YNFKEQ. The V and J ends lost 3 bases and 5 bases, in that order; junction bases with no gene match: 14. This CDR3 contains 17 residues. The CDR3 sequence: CASSQGPIAGEVDEQYF. The CDR3 DNA sequence: TGTGCCAGCAGCCAGGGACCGATAGCGGGAGAGGTAGACGAGCAGTACTTC.

J is TRBJ1-6 and V is TRBV27; maybe TRBD1 (6 bases). The CDR3 length is 14 residues. The V gene lost 4 bases and the J gene lost 11 bases, with 15 bases spanning the gap. CDR1 is MNHEY and CDR2 is SMNVEV in the germline V gene (reference sequence). The CDR3 is CASSSQGWRTPLHF. CDR3 bases: TGTGCCAGCAGTTCACAGGGATGGCGGACACCCCTCCACTTT.

The chain combines TRBV25-1 with TRBJ1-2; no clear D gene. The germline CDR1 and CDR2 sequences are MGHDK and SYGVNS. The CDR3 loop spans 13 amino acids. Trimming removed 11 bases at V and 3 bases at J, with 16 bases between. The CDR3 DNA sequence: TGTGCCCGCCTCGTGGGCACGGACTATGGCTACACCTTC. Translated: CARLVGTDYGYTF.

This chain joins TRBV6-1 and TRBJ2-2; a possible D gene is TRBD2 (5 bases). V shed 2 bases and J shed 2 bases, with 6 bases lying between them. CDR3 length: 14 amino acids. Germline assignment: CDR1 MNHNS and CDR2 SASEGT. CDR3 loop: CASSELANTGELFF. The CDR3 nucleotides read TGTGCCAGCAGTGAACTAGCTAACACCGGGGAGCTGTTTTTT.

The genes are TRBV4-2 and TRBJ1-2; D is perhaps TRBD1 (6 bases). The germline V gene encodes CDR1 LGHNA and CDR2 YNFKEQ. This CDR3 has 18 amino acids. Trimming took 0 bases from V and 7 from J, leaving 24 bases between them. CDR3 sequence reads: CASSQDRRTRGGGLGYTF. CDR3 in DNA: TGTGCCAGCAGCCAAGATCGAAGGACAAGAGGGGGGGGGCTTGGCTACACCTTC.

The V gene is TRBV30, the J gene TRBJ2-5; D unclear. The CDR3 extends over 11 amino acids. CDR1 is GTSNPN and CDR2 is SVGIG in the germline V gene (reference sequence). V lost 2 bases, J lost 5 bases, and 6 bases lay in between. DNA of the CDR3: TGTGCCTGGAGTCCCGGGGAGACCCAGTACTTC. Translating gives CAWSPGETQYF.

This clone was detected only a few times. The gene calls are TRBV11-3 and TRBJ1-1; 10 bases line up with TRBD1. CDR1 is SGHNT, CDR2 YENEEA, per germline. The CDR3 runs to 14 residues. Trimming at V came to 7 bases and at J to 1 base, leaving 3 bases not matched to a gene. CDR3 in DNA: TGTGCCAGCATCCGGGACAGGGGGAACACTGAAGCTTTCTTT. This sequence encodes CASIRDRGNTEAFF. Complete variable domain (other parts from reference TRBV11-3 and TRBJ1-1): EAGVVQSPRYKIIEKKQPVAFWCNPISGHNTLYWYLQNLGQGPELLIRYENEEAVDDSQLPKDRFSAERLKGVDSTLKIQPAELGDSAVYLCASIRDRGNTEAFFGQGTRLTVV.

The genes are TRBV5-4 and TRBJ2-7; no firm D call. V gave up 4 bases and J gave up 5 bases, with 16 bases separating them. The CDR3 is 14 residues long. Germline values: CDR1 SGHNT, CDR2 YYREEE (reference sequence). The CDR3 loop reads CASSEVPGMDEQYF. The CDR3 nucleotides read TGTGCCAGCAGCGAGGTACCGGGTATGGACGAGCAGTACTTC.

The CDR3 bases are TGTGCCAGCAGTGACAGGCTAGCGGGCTCCTACAATGAGCAGTTCTTC. Amino acid sequence: CASSDRLAGSYNEQFF. This chain uses TRBV6-1 with TRBJ2-1, with 8 nucleotides matching TRBD2. Per germline, CDR1 MNHNS and CDR2 SASEGT. The V and J ends lost 3 bases and 0 bases, in that order; junction bases with no gene match: 4. This CDR3 spans 16 amino acids.

The rearrangement uses TRBV27 and TRBJ2-6; tentatively, D is TRBD1 (6 bases). The V end lost 6 bases, the J end lost 0 bases, and 15 bases lay between the germline ends. Germline CDR1 reads MNHEY; CDR2 reads SMNVEV (reference sequence). The length of the CDR3 is 17 residues. CDR3 nucleotide sequence: TGTGCCAGCAGCAGACGCAGGGGTCTCTCTGGGGCCAACGTCCTGACTTTC. It specifies CASSRRRGLSGANVLTF.

This clone came up once. This chain joins TRBV5-1 and TRBJ2-7, with D tentatively TRBD1 (6 bases). Germline-derived CDR1 and CDR2 are SGHRS and YFSETQ. V was cut by 3 bases and J by 1 base, with 14 bases left in between. CDR3 length: 15 residues. The DNA of the CDR3 is TGCGCCAGCAGCTCCCTCCCAGGGGTTTCCTACGAGCAGTACTTC. This sequence encodes CASSSLPGVSYEQYF.

This clone was picked up a small number of times. This chain joins TRBV30 and TRBJ1-2; no clear D. CDR3 length equals 12 residues. The V end was cut by 1 base, the J end by 1 base, with 4 bases between. CDR1 GTSNPN and CDR2 SVGIG come from the germline V gene (reference sequence). The CDR3 sequence: CAWSAFNYGYTF. Written as DNA, the CDR3 is TGTGCCTGGAGTGCATTTAACTATGGCTACACCTTC.

This chain uses TRBV14 with TRBJ2-7; tentatively, D is TRBD2 (6 bases). V lost 1 base and J lost 3, with 10 bases in between. The CDR3 consists of 14 residues. Germline V gene sequence: CDR1 SGHDN, CDR2 FVKESK. The CDR3 protein is CASSQVGLHYEQYF. CDR3 sequence (DNA): TGTGCCAGCAGCCAAGTGGGACTCCACTACGAGCAGTACTTC.

The V and J genes are TRBV9 and TRBJ1-5, with 7 positions matching TRBD1. Germline-derived CDR1 and CDR2 are SGDLS and YYNGEE. V dropped 2 bases and J dropped 6; count of bases not matched to a gene: 5. CDR3 length equals 14 residues. The chain's CDR3 is CASSVRGEVQPQHF. CDR3 nucleotides: TGTGCCAGCAGCGTCAGGGGGGAGGTTCAGCCCCAGCATTTT.

The rearrangement joins TRBV4-1 to TRBJ2-1, with 11 bases aligning to TRBD2. Germline loops: CDR1 MGHRA, CDR2 YSYEKL. This CDR3 is built from 14 residues. Losses at the gene ends were 6 bases for V and 4 bases for J; bases not matched to a gene: 2. In nucleotides, the CDR3 is TGCGCCAGCAGACTAGCGGGAGCATACAATGAGCAGTTCTTC. It codes for CASRLAGAYNEQFF.

This chain links TRBV6-6 with TRBJ2-5, with D perhaps TRBD1 (6 bases). V was trimmed by 5 bases and J by 2 bases, leaving 9 bases between them. This CDR3 has 13 amino acids. Germline V lookup: CDR1 MNHNY, CDR2 SVGAGI (reference sequence). The CDR3 region is CASSRDIQETQYF. The CDR3 DNA follows: TGTGCCAGCAGTCGGGACATACAAGAGACCCAGTACTTC.

The gene calls are TRBV9 and TRBJ2-7, with D unclear. The CDR3 totals 14 residues. V was pared by 4 bases and J by 6 bases, with 17 bases between. Germline V gives CDR1 SGDLS, CDR2 YYNGEE. CDR3 amino acids: CASSTRHQRSEQYF. The CDR3 nucleotides read TGTGCCAGCAGCACCCGACACCAACGTTCCGAGCAGTACTTC.

The chain joins TRBV19 to TRBJ1-2, with D perhaps TRBD1 (5 bases). V was clipped by 8 bases and J by 2 bases, with 9 bases between them. CDR3 length: 12 amino acids. Germline V gene lookup returns CDR1 LNHDA and CDR2 SQIVND (reference sequence). The CDR3 here is CASLRGNYGYTF. In nucleotides, the CDR3 is TGTGCCAGTCTAAGGGGCAACTATGGCTACACCTTC.

The V gene is TRBV7-8, the J gene TRBJ2-1, with TRBD2 identical over 7 bases. The length of the CDR3 is 16 residues. Germline CDR1 is SGHVS and CDR2 is FQNEAQ. Trimming took 7 bases from V and 4 from J; bases not matched to a gene: 13. The CDR3 coding sequence is TGTGCCAGCAAACCCCCCGGCAGCGGGGAATACAATGAGCAGTTCTTC. Its protein is CASKPPGSGEYNEQFF.